The 31 T cell receptor beta chains below come from one sample, sequenced in a study of cytomegalovirus exposure and HLA in healthy donors. Assay used: immunoSEQ multiplex PCR; TCRdb lists only in-frame clones, some missing. The sample yields about 240,000 clones, more than 75% seen once. Sequencing was carried out using PBMCs. These receptors all stem from a woman in her twenties or thirties in good health and CMV-seropositive.

This chain joins TRBV9 and TRBJ2-3, with D tentatively TRBD1 (6 bases). V lost 0 bases and J lost 6, with 17 bases in between. The germline CDR1 and CDR2 sequences are SGDLS and YYNGEE. The CDR3 runs 16 residues. The CDR3 here is CASSVAVGGRGDTQYF. The CDR3 bases are TGTGCCAGCAGCGTAGCTGTAGGCGGAAGGGGGGATACGCAGTATTTT.

This clone has just one count. The chain combines TRBV27 with TRBJ2-6, with no clear D. The CDR3 is made up of 18 amino acids. With 0 bases removed from V and 0 bases from J, the gap between germline ends came to 12 bases. CDR1 is MNHEY, CDR2 SMNVEV, per germline (reference sequence). The DNA of the CDR3 is TGTGCCAGCAGTTTATCGACTCTAACCTACTCTGGGGCCAACGTCCTGACTTTC. Translated, it gives CASSLSTLTYSGANVLTF. Drawing the rest from reference TRBV27 and TRBJ2-6, the complete variable domain is EAQVTQNPRYLITVTGKKLTVTCSQNMNHEYMSWYRQDPGLGLRQIYYSMNVEVTDKGDVPEGYKVSRKEKRNFPLILESPSPNQTSLYFCASSLSTLTYSGANVLTFGAGSRLTVL.

The V and J genes are TRBV20-1 and TRBJ1-2; 9 bases are shared with TRBD1. Germline CDR1 DFQATT, CDR2 SNEGSKA (reference sequence). CDR3 length equals 11 residues. The CDR3 nucleotides are TGCAGGGGACAGGGCGGCCACGGCTACACCTTC. Translation gives CRGQGGHGYTF.

The chain combines TRBV11-3 with TRBJ2-5; possible D gene TRBD2, 5 bases. The V end was cut by 0 bases, the J end by 9 bases, with 11 bases between. The germline CDR1 and CDR2 sequences are SGHNT and YENEEA. This CDR3 is 13 amino acids long. CDR3 in amino acids: CASSLDRFGAQYF. The CDR3, as DNA: TGTGCCAGCAGCTTAGACCGCTTCGGGGCCCAGTACTTC.

This clone occurred a few times. The V call is TRBV7-9, the J call TRBJ1-1; D unresolved. The V gene's germline CDR1 is SEHNR and CDR2 FQNEAQ (reference sequence). The CDR3 spans 11 residues. Trimming left V 5 bases short and J 8 bases short, with 9 bases between. This chain's CDR3 is CASSTTEEAFF. Here the CDR3 DNA reads TGTGCCAGCAGCACCACAGAAGAAGCTTTCTTT.

The chain employs TRBV27 and TRBJ2-6; perhaps TRBD2 as D (5 bases). Germline-derived CDR1 and CDR2 are MNHEY and SMNVEV (reference sequence). This CDR3 region has 15 residues. Trimming stripped 3 bases from V and 4 bases from J, with 10 bases between. In DNA form, the CDR3 reads TGTGCCAGCAGTTTGGACGGGAAAGGGGCCAACGTCCTGACTTTC. As protein: CASSLDGKGANVLTF.

The chain joins TRBV5-4 to TRBJ1-1, with a tentative D call TRBD1 (6 bases). Germline loops: CDR1 SGHNT, CDR2 YYREEE (reference sequence). The CDR3 is 14 residues long. Trimming shortened V by 0 bases and J by 1 base, and 7 bases separated the two germline ends. CDR3 bases: TGTGCCAGCAGCTTGGGACAGGCGAACACTGAAGCTTTCTTT. Amino acids: CASSLGQANTEAFF. The full variable domain, completed using reference TRBV5-4 and TRBJ1-1, is ETGVTQSPTHLIKTRGQQVTLRCSSQSGHNTVSWYQQALGQGPQFIFQYYREEENGRGNFPPRFSGLQFPNYSSELNVNALELDDSALYLCASSLGQANTEAFFGQGTRLTVV.

The chain has TRBV7-2 and TRBJ2-2; D is uncertain. The V gene's germline CDR1 is SGHTA and CDR2 FQGNSA. The CDR3 contains 14 residues. V was pared by 10 bases and J by 0 bases, with 12 bases between. CDR3 in amino acids: CATMEFANTGELFF. The CDR3 DNA follows: TGTGCCACCATGGAGTTCGCGAACACCGGGGAGCTGTTTTTT.

This sequence joins TRBV19 and TRBJ1-4; 7 nucleotides agree with TRBD1. CDR3 length: 15 amino acids. Germline V gives CDR1 LNHDA, CDR2 SQIVND (reference sequence). The junction had 15 bases not matched to a gene; V was cut back by 7 bases and J by 10 bases. CDR3 loop: CASTTYQGELGKLFF. The CDR3 DNA reads TGTGCCAGTACCACCTATCAGGGGGAACTGGGAAAACTGTTTTTT. Using reference TRBV19 and TRBJ1-4 for the parts outside the CDR3, the full variable domain is DGGITQSPKYLFRKEGQNVTLSCEQNLNHDAMYWYRQDPGQGLRLIYYSQIVNDFQKGDIAEGYSVSREKKESFPLTVTSAQKNPTAFYLCASTTYQGELGKLFFGSGTQLSVL.

The V call is TRBV19, the J call TRBJ1-2, with D perhaps matching TRBD1 (5 bases). Germline V lookup: CDR1 LNHDA, CDR2 SQIVND (reference sequence). The CDR3 has 18 amino acids. V shed 3 bases and J shed 0 bases, with 20 bases lying between them. The CDR3: CASSIGLGGVITNYGYTF. Written as DNA, the CDR3 is TGTGCCAGTAGTATTGGCTTGGGAGGGGTGATCACTAACTATGGCTACACCTTC.

This chain connects TRBV20-1 to TRBJ2-3; no clear D. Trimming stripped 5 bases from V and 2 bases from J, with 2 bases between. The CDR3 is 10 amino acids. From germline, CDR1 is DFQATT and CDR2 SNEGSKA (reference sequence). The CDR3 region is CSAYTDTQYF. In DNA form, the CDR3 reads TGCAGTGCTTACACAGATACGCAGTATTTT.

This chain links TRBV6-6 with TRBJ2-3; D is perhaps TRBD2 (6 bases). Germline V gene lookup returns CDR1 MNHNY and CDR2 SVGAGI (reference sequence). V lost 7 bases and J 2 bases, leaving 10 bases between the germline ends. The CDR3 length is 13 residues. In nucleotides, the CDR3 is TGTGCCAGCAAGGCGGGACCCACAGATACGCAGTATTTT. Its protein product is CASKAGPTDTQYF.

The chain uses TRBV4-2 and TRBJ2-5; 14 bases agree with TRBD2. Germline CDR1 reads LGHNA; CDR2 reads YNFKEQ. J gave up 9 bases and V 0 bases, and 3 bases lay outside the gene matches. CDR3 length equals 15 residues. The CDR3 region is CASSQEGTSGSPQYF. The CDR3 DNA reads TGTGCCAGCAGCCAAGAAGGGACTAGCGGGAGTCCCCAGTACTTC.

Written as DNA, the CDR3 is TGTGCCAGCACCTACCAGGGGGCGATTCAGCCCCAGCATTTT. This encodes CASTYQGAIQPQHF. V usage is TRBV28 and J usage is TRBJ1-5; 8 bases map to TRBD1. With 7 bases clipped from V and 6 bases from J, the junction kept 8 bases outside the gene matches. Germline assignment: CDR1 MDHEN and CDR2 SYDVKM. This CDR3 comprises 14 residues.

This clone has only one observation. The chain links TRBV30 to TRBJ1-4, with D uncertain. Germline-derived CDR1 and CDR2 are GTSNPN and SVGIG (reference sequence). The V and J ends lost 0 bases and 15 bases respectively, with 17 bases between them. The CDR3 runs to 13 residues. The CDR3 protein is CAWSVRDGSWVFF. The CDR3 DNA sequence: TGTGCCTGGAGTGTCCGGGATGGGTCTTGGGTGTTTTTT. Full variable domain (rest looked up from reference TRBV30 and TRBJ1-4): SQTIHQWPATLVQPVGSPLSLECTVEGTSNPNLYWYRQAAGRGLQLLFYSVGIGQISSEVPQNLSASRPQDRQFILSSKKLLLSDSGFYLCAWSVRDGSWVFFGSGTQLSVL.

V gene TRBV5-6 combines with J gene TRBJ2-2; D is undetermined. Germline V gives CDR1 SGHDT, CDR2 YYEEEE. CDR3 length equals 16 residues. V gave up 0 bases and J gave up 4 bases, with 13 bases separating them. As DNA, the CDR3 is TGTGCCAGCAGCTTGGCAGCTAGGAGAGCCACCGGGGAGCTGTTTTTT. Translated, it gives CASSLAARRATGELFF.

This clone was detected only once. The chain links TRBV27 to TRBJ1-2; tentatively, D is TRBD1 (5 bases). The CDR3 contains 15 residues. CDR1 and CDR2 from the germline V gene are MNHEY and SMNVEV (reference sequence). The ends were cut back, 1 base at V and 8 bases at J, with 17 bases in the middle. CDR3 coding DNA: TGTGCCAGCAGTTTATGGGCGGTCACAGGTCACGGCTACACCTTC. Translation gives CASSLWAVTGHGYTF.

The CDR3 DNA reads TGTGCCAGCAGCACGGGGACAGGGGAGACCAACGTCCTGACTTTC. It codes for CASSTGTGETNVLTF. This chain uses TRBV9 with TRBJ2-6, with 10 positions matching TRBD1. The V gene's germline CDR1 is SGDLS and CDR2 YYNGEE. With 4 bases clipped from V and 8 bases from J, the junction kept 6 bases outside the gene matches. The CDR3 covers 15 residues.

For this clone: This sample includes further DNA sequences coding for the same CDR3. The chain combines TRBV6-5 with TRBJ2-2, with D possibly matching TRBD1 (6 bases). The CDR3 covers 12 residues. V shed 5 bases and J shed 5 bases, with 6 bases lying between them. Germline CDR1 and CDR2: MNHEY and SVGAGI. The CDR3 spells CASSRGTGELFF. The CDR3 region has the DNA TGTGCCAGCAGTAGGGGGACCGGGGAGCTGTTTTTT.

The V gene is TRBV7-9, the J gene TRBJ2-7, with a weak D call TRBD2 (5 bases). V was shortened by 3 bases and J by 1 base, with 13 bases between the two germline ends. The germline V gene has CDR1 SEHNR and CDR2 FQNEAQ (reference sequence). The CDR3 has 15 residues. For the CDR3, the DNA is TGTGCCAGCAGCTTTGACGGCGGGTCTTCCTACGAGCAGTACTTC. Amino acids: CASSFDGGSSYEQYF.

The chain employs TRBV2 and TRBJ2-1, with TRBD2 identical over 10 bases. V lost 6 bases and J lost 8; bases outside the gene matches: 10. The germline gives CDR1 SNHLY, CDR2 FYNNEI. This CDR3 comprises 15 residues. CDR3 coding DNA: TGTGCCAGCAGGGAACCGGGACTAGCGAGCCATGAGCAGTTCTTC. It encodes CASREPGLASHEQFF.

The genes are TRBV11-3 and TRBJ2-4; 7 bases map to TRBD1. CDR1 is SGHNT and CDR2 is YENEEA in the germline V gene. The CDR3 covers 15 residues. V gave up 4 bases and J gave up 0 bases; unmatched junction bases: 3. CDR3 bases: TGTGCCAGCAGCTCTGACAGGGCAGCCAAAAACATTCAGTACTTC. Protein product: CASSSDRAAKNIQYF. Full variable domain (missing parts from reference TRBV11-3 and TRBJ2-4): EAGVVQSPRYKIIEKKQPVAFWCNPISGHNTLYWYLQNLGQGPELLIRYENEEAVDDSQLPKDRFSAERLKGVDSTLKIQPAELGDSAVYLCASSSDRAAKNIQYFGAGTRLSVL.

The V call is TRBV27, the J call TRBJ1-4; 9 bases are shared with TRBD1. This CDR3 contains 14 residues. The junction had 6 bases not matched to a gene; V was cut back by 5 bases and J by 8 bases. Germline CDR1 and CDR2: MNHEY and SMNVEV (reference sequence). CDR3 coding DNA: TGTGCCAGCAGTCAAATTGGGACAGGGGAAAAACTGTTTTTT. It specifies CASSQIGTGEKLFF.

This clone was detected only a few times. The rearrangement uses TRBV2 and TRBJ1-5, with 7 bases matching TRBD1. The CDR3 consists of 13 residues. Losses at the gene ends were 8 bases for V and 2 bases for J; bases not matched to a gene: 3. The germline CDR1 and CDR2 sequences are SNHLY and FYNNEI. The CDR3 DNA reads as TGTGCCAGCGACAGGGTTGGCAATCAGCCCCAGCATTTT. The encoded protein is CASDRVGNQPQHF.

The V gene is TRBV10-3, the J gene TRBJ2-1; D remains ambiguous. Trimming took 4 bases from V and 5 from J, leaving 3 bases between them. The germline V gene has CDR1 ENHRY and CDR2 SYGVKD. The CDR3 is made up of 11 amino acids. The CDR3 sequence: CAISGDNEQFF. CDR3 coding DNA: TGTGCCATCAGTGGCGACAATGAGCAGTTCTTC.

V is TRBV7-6 and J is TRBJ2-2, with 7 bases lining up with TRBD1. Unmatched junction bases numbered 2, after V lost 3 bases and J lost 1 base. Germline CDR1 is SGHVS and CDR2 is FNYEAQ. The CDR3 loop spans 15 amino acids. CDR3 sequence reads: CASSFWTGNTGELFF. In DNA, the CDR3 is TGTGCCAGCAGCTTTTGGACAGGGAACACCGGGGAGCTGTTTTTT.

The chain carries TRBV5-6 and TRBJ1-1; D call uncertain. The ends were cut back, 2 bases at V and 1 base at J, with 12 bases in the middle. There are 15 residues in the CDR3. CDR1 and CDR2 from the germline V gene are SGHDT and YYEEEE. CDR3 sequence reads: CASSFVETGNTEAFF. The CDR3 nucleotides are TGTGCCAGCAGCTTCGTTGAGACGGGGAACACTGAAGCTTTCTTT.

This sequence joins TRBV5-4 and TRBJ1-1, with 7 bases fitting TRBD1. This CDR3 region has 15 residues. CDR1 and CDR2 from the germline V gene are SGHNT and YYREEE (reference sequence). The trim removed 3 bases at V and 1 base at J, leaving 6 bases unmatched. The CDR3 loop reads CASSYGTAPNTEAFF. The CDR3 DNA follows: TGTGCCAGCAGCTACGGGACAGCCCCGAACACTGAAGCTTTCTTT.

CDR3 sequence reads: CASSNTGGLAGATSYF. The CDR3 DNA follows: TGTGCCAGCAGCAACACAGGGGGACTAGCGGGAGCAACGTCGTACTTC. This rearrangement joins TRBV7-8 to TRBJ2-5; 14 bases line up with TRBD2. The CDR3 covers 16 residues. The J segment lost 13 bases and the V segment lost 5 bases, leaving 15 bases of the junction unmatched. Looked up from germline, CDR1 is SGHVS and CDR2 is FQNEAQ. The complete variable domain, with remaining parts taken from reference TRBV7-8 and TRBJ2-5, reads GAGVSQSPRYKVAKRGQDVALRCDPISGHVSLFWYQQALGQGPEFLTYFQNEAQLDKSGLPSDRFFAERPEGSVSTLKIQRTQQEDSAVYLCASSNTGGLAGATSYFGPGTRLLVL.

On this clone itself: Sequence at one end of the junction differs from germline and may be a read error. V usage is TRBV29-1 and J usage is TRBJ1-3; tentatively, D is TRBD1 (6 bases). The CDR3 is 12 residues long. Germline V gives CDR1 SQVTM, CDR2 ANQGSEA. Written as DNA, the CDR3 is TGCAGCGTTGAGGGTATCGGGGGGGCGCTCGATTTT. Translated, it gives CSVEGIGGALDF. The full variable domain, rest sourced from reference TRBV29-1 and TRBJ1-3, is SAVISQKPSRDICQRGTSLTIQCQVDSQVTMMFWYRQQPGQSLTLIATANQGSEATYESGFVIDKFPISRPNLTFSTLTVSNMSPEDSSIYLCSVEGIGGALDFGEGSWLTVV.

This chain joins TRBV7-9 and TRBJ2-1; 12 positions match TRBD1. This CDR3 has 18 residues. Trimming removed 3 bases from V and 14 bases from J; junction bases left unmatched: 20. CDR1 SEHNR and CDR2 FQNEAQ come from the germline V gene (reference sequence). The CDR3 DNA follows: TGTGCCAGCAGCTTTGGGGGACAGGGGGCATGGCGGGTATTGCCCAAGTTCTTC. Amino acid sequence: CASSFGGQGAWRVLPKFF.